The subject of this entry is one TCR beta chain. What it recognizes is unknown. Profiled with immunoSEQ multiplex PCR; TCRdb holds only in-frame clones, not every one. The table has about 1.5 million clones, under 99% seen once. Germline CDR1 and CDR2: SGDLS and YYNGEE. The CDR3 contains 16 residues. The V end was cut by 0 bases, the J end by 1 base, with 13 bases between. The data stem from a study of shared clonotypes between healthy human individuals. General observations from the study: Apart from blood, nothing was sampled; tissue repertoires likely differ.

The chain links TRBV9 to TRBJ1-1; perhaps TRBD1 as D (5 bases). Sequencing was done on a sample of naive CD4+ T cells sorted from blood. Subset here: CD45RA+ positively selected. The receptor's source is a man younger than 40 in good health. CDR3 DNA sequence: TGTGCCAGCAGCGTAGATTCCGGGGGACGGAACACTGAAGCTTTCTTT. Amino acid sequence: CASSVDSGGRNTEAFF. Together with reference TRBV9 and TRBJ1-1, the CDR3 gives the full variable domain: DSGVTQTPKHLITATGQRVTLRCSPRSGDLSVYWYQQSLDQGLQFLIQYYNGEERAKGNILERFSAQQFPDLHSELNLSSLELGDSALYFCASSVDSGGRNTEAFFGQGTRLTVV.